The 27 T cell receptor beta chains given below trace back to one sample, sequenced in a study of T cell changes during pregnancy in multiple sclerosis. The table came from immunoSEQ multiplex PCR; TCRdb's copy has only in-frame clones and leaves some out. In the table there are tens of thousands of clones, 85% to 95% of which are singletons. Sequencing was performed on CD8+ T cells from peripheral blood mononuclear cells, taken before pregnancy. The receptors shown here come from a female donor with multiple sclerosis, enrolled in a pregnancy study.

The V gene is TRBV7-3, the J gene TRBJ1-1; possibly TRBD1 for D (5 bases). The CDR3 is 14 residues long. Trimming cost V 3 bases and J 5 bases, with 13 bases left between them. CDR1 is SGHTA, CDR2 FQGTGA, per germline. The CDR3: CASSLGWGETEAFF. The CDR3 nucleotides are TGTGCCAGCAGCTTGGGGTGGGGGGAGACTGAAGCTTTCTTT. Full variable domain (rest looked up from reference TRBV7-3 and TRBJ1-1): GAGVSQTPSNKVTEKGKYVELRCDPISGHTALYWYRQSLGQGPEFLIYFQGTGAADDSGLPNDRFFAVRPEGSVSTLKIQRTERGDSAVYLCASSLGWGETEAFFGQGTRLTVV.

The gene calls are TRBV27 and TRBJ1-2; D is uncertain. This CDR3 contains 13 residues. Trimming removed 3 bases from V and 7 bases from J, with 12 bases in between. Germline lookup yields CDR1 MNHEY and CDR2 SMNVEV (reference sequence). CDR3 loop: CASSLSPYSGYTF. The CDR3 DNA follows: TGTGCCAGCAGTTTGTCTCCCTATTCTGGCTACACCTTC.

The rearrangement joins TRBV6-1 to TRBJ2-3; 12 nucleotides agree with TRBD2. The CDR3 consists of 18 residues. V lost 4 bases to trimming and J lost 5 bases; unmatched junction nucleotides: 13. CDR1 and CDR2 (germline): MNHNS, SASEGT. The CDR3 reads CASSVPAGLAGKEDTQYF. In DNA form, the CDR3 reads TGTGCCAGCAGTGTCCCCGCCGGACTAGCGGGGAAGGAAGATACGCAGTATTTT.

This chain connects TRBV6-5 to TRBJ2-2, with D perhaps TRBD2 (6 bases). The germline CDR1 and CDR2 sequences are MNHEY and SVGAGI. Deletions cut 7 bases from V and 5 bases from J, with 17 bases between. CDR3 length: 15 residues. The CDR3 reads CASTLYLGGTGELFF. The CDR3 DNA is TGTGCCAGCACCCTCTATCTGGGGGGAACCGGGGAGCTGTTTTTT.

V is TRBV30 and J is TRBJ1-1; TRBD1 matches 10 bases. V trimming: 4 bases; J trimming: 3 bases; junction bases outside the gene matches: 2. Per the germline V gene, CDR1 is GTSNPN and CDR2 is SVGIG (reference sequence). The length of the CDR3 is 13 residues. For the CDR3, the DNA is TGTGCCTGGACCGGACAGGGGGACACTGAAGCTTTCTTT. Amino acid sequence: CAWTGQGDTEAFF. The complete variable domain, with remaining parts taken from reference TRBV30 and TRBJ1-1, reads SQTIHQWPATLVQPVGSPLSLECTVEGTSNPNLYWYRQAAGRGLQLLFYSVGIGQISSEVPQNLSASRPQDRQFILSSKKLLLSDSGFYLCAWTGQGDTEAFFGQGTRLTVV.

V is TRBV11-1 and J is TRBJ2-1, with TRBD2 matching over 8 bases. Germline values: CDR1 SGHAT, CDR2 FQDESV (reference sequence). Trimming at V came to 4 bases and at J to 7 bases, leaving 6 bases not matched to a gene. CDR3 length: 14 residues. The CDR3 DNA is TGTGCCAGCAGCTACCCGGGGGGGTGGAATGAGCAGTTCTTC. This gives the protein CASSYPGGWNEQFF.

V gene TRBV15 combines with J gene TRBJ2-2; D is undetermined. Trimming pared 0 bases from V and 5 bases from J, leaving 10 bases between. Germline assignment: CDR1 LNHNV and CDR2 YYDKDF (reference sequence). This CDR3 has 15 residues. This chain's CDR3 is CATSREVAATGELFF. In DNA form, the CDR3 reads TGTGCCACCAGCAGAGAGGTTGCAGCGACCGGGGAGCTGTTTTTT.

The rearrangement links TRBV4-1 to TRBJ2-7; D gene ambiguous. Germline lookup yields CDR1 MGHRA and CDR2 YSYEKL. The CDR3 runs to 13 residues. The V gene lost 1 base and the J gene lost 1 base, with 5 bases spanning the gap. The CDR3 reads CASSQVSSYEQYF. CDR3 nucleotides: TGCGCCAGCAGCCAAGTATCTTCCTACGAGCAGTACTTC.

The chain couples TRBV19 to TRBJ2-7, with D perhaps TRBD2 (6 bases). CDR1 and CDR2 from the germline V gene are LNHDA and SQIVND (reference sequence). The CDR3 has 12 residues. The V and J ends lost 6 bases and 7 bases respectively, with 13 bases between them. In DNA, the CDR3 is TGTGCCAGTAGCCCCGGGACTTCAGAGCAGTACTTC. Protein: CASSPGTSEQYF. The entire variable domain, with the rest obtained from reference TRBV19 and TRBJ2-7, is as follows: DGGITQSPKYLFRKEGQNVTLSCEQNLNHDAMYWYRQDPGQGLRLIYYSQIVNDFQKGDIAEGYSVSREKKESFPLTVTSAQKNPTAFYLCASSPGTSEQYFGPGTRLTVT.

The chain joins TRBV5-4 to TRBJ1-5; 10 positions agree with TRBD1. CDR1 is SGHNT and CDR2 is YYREEE in the germline V gene (reference sequence). The V segment lost 2 bases and the J segment 5 bases; nucleotides outside the gene matches: 1. There are 14 residues in the CDR3. CDR3 coding DNA: TGTGCCAGCAGCTTCGGGACAGGGGATCAGCCCCAGCATTTT. Protein product: CASSFGTGDQPQHF.

The J gene is TRBJ2-1, the V gene TRBV4-3, with 14 bases fitting TRBD2. In germline, CDR1 is LGHNA, CDR2 YSLEER. V lost 1 base, J lost 5 bases, and 10 bases stayed unmatched. The CDR3 extends over 19 amino acids. The CDR3 loop reads CASSQGLGGTSGGNNEQFF. The CDR3 nucleotides read TGCGCCAGCAGCCAAGGTTTGGGCGGGACTAGCGGGGGAAACAATGAGCAGTTCTTC.

This rearrangement joins TRBV14 to TRBJ2-3, with 9 bases that match TRBD2. V shed 4 bases, J shed 5 bases, and the junction held 4 bases outside the gene matches. The CDR3 sequence is 14 residues long. From germline, CDR1 is SGHDN and CDR2 FVKESK. DNA for the CDR3: TGTGCCAGCAGCCTAGCGGGAGCGGGAGATACGCAGTATTTT. Protein product: CASSLAGAGDTQYF.

The rearrangement uses TRBV7-2 and TRBJ2-7; D not certain. V dropped 4 bases and J dropped 0 bases, with 10 bases sitting between them. CDR3 length equals 14 residues. CDR1 SGHTA and CDR2 FQGNSA come from the germline V gene. The CDR3 spells CASSSRLSSYEQYF. In DNA, the CDR3 is TGTGCCAGCAGCTCCCGACTGAGCTCCTACGAGCAGTACTTC.

DNA of the CDR3: TGCAGCGTTGAATCTGGAGCGGGAGAGGTAGATACGCAGTATTTT. Translation: CSVESGAGEVDTQYF. This chain uses TRBV29-1 with TRBJ2-3, with 8 bases lining up with TRBD2. CDR1 is SQVTM, CDR2 ANQGSEA, per germline. V gave up 2 bases and J gave up 5 bases; unmatched junction bases: 9. This CDR3 comprises 15 residues.

V is TRBV28 and J is TRBJ2-3; 7 positions agree with TRBD2. Germline V gene sequence: CDR1 MDHEN, CDR2 SYDVKM. The CDR3 loop spans 15 amino acids. Losses at the gene ends were 4 bases for V and 0 bases for J; bases not matched to a gene: 4. The CDR3 loop reads CASSSGTTSTDTQYF. The CDR3 DNA reads as TGTGCCAGCAGTTCAGGGACTACTAGCACAGATACGCAGTATTTT. The full variable domain, with the rest looked up from reference TRBV28 and TRBJ2-3, is DVKVTQSSRYLVKRTGEKVFLECVQDMDHENMFWYRQDPGLGLRLIYFSYDVKMKEKGDIPEGYSVSREKKERFSLILESASTNQTSMYLCASSSGTTSTDTQYFGPGTRLTVL.

This clone has a single count. V and J are TRBV5-4 and TRBJ2-3, with a weak D call TRBD2 (5 bases). The CDR3 totals 16 residues. Between the trimmed V and J ends, which lost 1 base and 0 bases, there was a span of 12 bases. The germline V gene encodes CDR1 SGHNT and CDR2 YYREEE (reference sequence). The CDR3 loop reads CASSLRAGSSTDTQYF. The CDR3 bases are TGTGCCAGCAGCTTGAGGGCGGGTTCTAGCACAGATACGCAGTATTTT.

V gene TRBV9 combines with J gene TRBJ2-3, with D perhaps matching TRBD2 (5 bases). Trimming left V 1 base short and J 10 bases short, with 19 bases between. Germline V CDR1 and CDR2: SGDLS, YYNGEE. The CDR3 extends over 15 amino acids. The CDR3, as DNA: TGTGCCAGCAGCGTATCCCGGACTGCCAGTATTGCGCAGTATTTT. Translated, it gives CASSVSRTASIAQYF.

This chain links TRBV7-8 with TRBJ2-2; the D is unclear. CDR3 length: 14 amino acids. Trimming stripped 1 base from V and 5 bases from J, with 8 bases between. Germline V lookup: CDR1 SGHVS, CDR2 FQNEAQ. The CDR3 sequence is CASSLVSGTGELFF. CDR3 bases: TGTGCCAGCAGCTTAGTATCAGGAACCGGGGAGCTGTTTTTT.

The V gene is TRBV30, the J gene TRBJ1-1; the D gene is possibly TRBD1 (6 bases). This CDR3 contains 12 residues. The ends were cut back, 4 bases at V and 5 bases at J, with 11 bases in the middle. CDR1 is GTSNPN and CDR2 is SVGIG in the germline V gene (reference sequence). For the CDR3, the DNA is TGTGCCTGGACCCCTCAGGGGACTGAAGCTTTCTTT. It translates to CAWTPQGTEAFF. Supplemented by reference TRBV30 and TRBJ1-1, the full variable domain reads SQTIHQWPATLVQPVGSPLSLECTVEGTSNPNLYWYRQAAGRGLQLLFYSVGIGQISSEVPQNLSASRPQDRQFILSSKKLLLSDSGFYLCAWTPQGTEAFFGQGTRLTVV.

This chain joins TRBV4-3 and TRBJ2-4; 8 nucleotides align to TRBD2. V lost 5 bases to trimming and J lost 0 bases; unmatched junction nucleotides: 9. The V gene's germline CDR1 is LGHNA and CDR2 YSLEER. The CDR3 covers 17 residues. Written as DNA, the CDR3 is TGCGCCAGCAGCAGATCTGAGCGGGGGATAGCCAAAAACATTCAGTACTTC. This gives the protein CASSRSERGIAKNIQYF.

This chain uses TRBV5-1 with TRBJ2-1, with 11 bases matching TRBD2. Germline V gives CDR1 SGHRS, CDR2 YFSETQ. After removal of 1 base from V and 2 bases from J, the junction contained 5 bases not matched to a gene. The CDR3 is 17 amino acids. CDR3 protein: CASSLLGTSGTYNEQFF. The DNA of the CDR3 is TGCGCCAGCAGCTTGTTGGGGACTAGCGGTACCTACAATGAGCAGTTCTTC.

The table lists this clone with a few counts. The V and J genes are TRBV27 and TRBJ1-5, with D possibly matching TRBD1 (6 bases). Germline V gene lookup returns CDR1 MNHEY and CDR2 SMNVEV (reference sequence). This CDR3 comprises 14 residues. Between the trimmed V and J ends, which lost 0 bases and 7 bases, there was a span of 10 bases. The CDR3 DNA follows: TGTGCCAGCAGTTTATCCCCCAGGGGACAGCCCCAGCATTTT. Protein: CASSLSPRGQPQHF.

The gene calls are TRBV19 and TRBJ1-1, with 7 bases identical to TRBD1. CDR1 is LNHDA, CDR2 SQIVND, per germline (reference sequence). J was trimmed by 1 base and V by 7 bases; bases with no gene match: 9. The CDR3 covers 15 residues. CDR3 residues: CASIPDGTENTEAFF. The CDR3 nucleotides are TGTGCCAGTATCCCTGATGGGACAGAGAACACTGAAGCTTTCTTT. Together with reference TRBV19 and TRBJ1-1, the CDR3 gives the full variable domain: DGGITQSPKYLFRKEGQNVTLSCEQNLNHDAMYWYRQDPGQGLRLIYYSQIVNDFQKGDIAEGYSVSREKKESFPLTVTSAQKNPTAFYLCASIPDGTENTEAFFGQGTRLTVV.

This sequence joins TRBV7-3 and TRBJ2-7, with D unresolved. The CDR3 runs 13 residues. Germline V CDR1 and CDR2: SGHTA, FQGTGA. The V end was cut by 2 bases, the J end by 5 bases, with 10 bases between. This CDR3 is CASSLEIQDEQYF. The CDR3 DNA sequence: TGTGCCAGCAGCTTAGAGATCCAGGACGAGCAGTACTTC.

This clone was observed once. The chain employs TRBV15 and TRBJ2-3; D is possibly TRBD1 (6 bases). V was trimmed by 6 bases and J by 4 bases, leaving 8 bases between them. The germline V gene encodes CDR1 LNHNV and CDR2 YYDKDF (reference sequence). The CDR3 spans 12 residues. The CDR3: CATSHRADTQYF. In DNA form, the CDR3 reads TGTGCCACCAGTCACAGGGCAGATACGCAGTATTTT.

The genes are TRBV27 and TRBJ1-2; no firm D call. The CDR3 runs 13 residues. In germline, CDR1 is MNHEY, CDR2 SMNVEV (reference sequence). The V and J ends lost 0 bases and 8 bases respectively, with 10 bases between them. The CDR3 DNA reads TGTGCCAGCAGTTTATCCAGGCAGTGGGGCTACACCTTC. It encodes CASSLSRQWGYTF.

The gene calls are TRBV28 and TRBJ2-1, with D perhaps TRBD2 (5 bases). CDR3 length: 13 residues. The germline V gene has CDR1 MDHEN and CDR2 SYDVKM. Trimming stripped 6 bases from V and 6 bases from J, with 12 bases between. This chain's CDR3 is CASSHTRSNEQFF. CDR3 in DNA: TGTGCCAGCAGCCATACTAGGTCCAATGAGCAGTTCTTC.